This TCR beta chain was profiled in a study of cytomegalovirus exposure and HLA in healthy donors. At the time of sampling, donors were nominally healthy, though unrecorded immune exposures were likely. Turning to this clone: Its matching antigen is unknown.

Overall study findings and caveats: In a later analysis, common viral pathogens appeared linked to several of the most significant clusters. A previous analysis found most TCR beta V segments productive roughly 87% or roughly 30% of the time.

The PCR used 60 Vbeta and 13 Jbeta primers. Generated by immunoSEQ multiplex PCR, the TCRdb table keeps only in-frame clones and is missing some. The data contain 200,000 or so clones, about four fifths of them singletons. Germline V lookup: CDR1 SEHNR, CDR2 FQNEAQ (reference sequence). This CDR3 has 19 amino acids. V lost 1 base and J lost 0; bases outside the gene matches: 10. V is TRBV7-9 and J is TRBJ1-5; 9 bases line up with TRBD1. The sample was PBMCs. This receptor was taken from a boy aged 5-17 years in good health and CMV-seronegative. The DNA of the CDR3 is TGTGCCAGCAGCTTAGGGCCGGGACAGGGTTCATATAGCAATCAGCCCCAGCATTTT. This sequence encodes CASSLGPGQGSYSNQPQHF.